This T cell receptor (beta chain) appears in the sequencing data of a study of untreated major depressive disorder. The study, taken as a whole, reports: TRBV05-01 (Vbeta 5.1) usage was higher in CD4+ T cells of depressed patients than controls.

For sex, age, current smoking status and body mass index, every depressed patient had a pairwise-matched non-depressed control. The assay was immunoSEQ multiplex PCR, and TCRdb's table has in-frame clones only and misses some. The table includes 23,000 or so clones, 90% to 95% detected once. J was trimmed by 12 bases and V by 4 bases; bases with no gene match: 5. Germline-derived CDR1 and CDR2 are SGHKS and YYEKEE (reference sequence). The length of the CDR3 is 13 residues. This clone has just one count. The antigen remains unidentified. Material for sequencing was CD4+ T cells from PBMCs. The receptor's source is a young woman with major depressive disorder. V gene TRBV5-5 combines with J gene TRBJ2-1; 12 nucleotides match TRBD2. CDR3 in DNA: TGTGCCAGCAGCCAGACTAGCGGGAGCTGGCAGTTCTTC. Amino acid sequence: CASSQTSGSWQFF.